A selection of T cell receptor beta chains follows, all from one sample in a study of early stage breast cancer tumors. Clones were read by immunoSEQ multiplex PCR, and TCRdb kept only the in-frame ones, dropping some. The repertoire holds 25,000 to 35,000 clones, with over 70% as singletons. Sequencing was done on a sample of blood. These TCRs come from a person in their 40s with breast cancer. Both conserved end residues are part of each CDR3. Fields, in order: clone size, J gene, V gene, D gene, CDR3 DNA, CDR3 protein. D genes are given only for firm matches. Size is omitted from some rows. Given values are once, few, many or a class for expanded clones.

>NA|TRBJ2-3|TRBV7-2|TRBD2
TGTGCCAGCAGCTTAGAATGGACTAGCGGGAGGTCGGGTACGCAGTATTTT
CASSLEWTSGRSGTQYF
>NA|TRBJ2-3|TRBV13|TRBD1
TGTGCCAGCAGCTACGGGACAGGGTATAGGACAGATACGCAGTATTTT
CASSYGTGYRTDTQYF
>NA|TRBJ2-1|TRBV6-5|TRBD2
TGTGCCAGCAGCTCCGGGACTACCTACAATGAGCAGTTCTTC
CASSSGTTYNEQFF
>few|TRBJ2-5|TRBV2|NA
TGTGCCAGCAGGTCACTAGGGCAAGAGACCCAGTACTTC
CASRSLGQETQYF
>NA|TRBJ1-5|TRBV23-1|TRBD1
TGCGCCAGCAGCCTCAAACGTCGGACAGGGACCTACAATCAGCCCCAGCATTTT
CASSLKRRTGTYNQPQHF
>medium-sized|TRBJ2-1|TRBV12-5|NA
TGTGCTAGTGGTTTGGCAAATGAGCAGTTCTTC
CASGLANEQFF
>NA|TRBJ2-2|TRBV15|TRBD2
TGTGCCACCAGCAGAGATGAGCCTAGCGGGAGGGCCCAAGGCGGGGAGCTGTTTTTT
CATSRDEPSGRAQGGELFF
>NA|TRBJ2-1|TRBV7-2|NA
TGTGCCAGCAGCTTAGATTGGGGAAATGAGCAGTTCTTC
CASSLDWGNEQFF
>few|TRBJ2-5|TRBV7-9|TRBD2
TGTGCCAGCAGCCTCGTCGGGACTAGCGGGACCGAGACCCAGTACTTC
CASSLVGTSGTETQYF
>NA|TRBJ2-2|TRBV5-6|TRBD2
TGTGCCAGCAGCTTACTAGCGAGCACCGGGGAGCTGTTTTTT
CASSLLASTGELFF
>NA|TRBJ1-5|TRBV19|NA
TGTGCCAGTAGTATGGGAGGACAGCAGCCCCAGCATTTT
CASSMGGQQPQHF
>NA|TRBJ2-5|TRBV10-3|NA
TGTGCCATCAGTGATGGGGGGTCCGAGACCCAGTACTTC
CAISDGGSETQYF
>NA|TRBJ2-7|TRBV7-9|TRBD2
TGTGCCAGCAGCTTTTTCCCTCGCGGGAGGTCAAACGAGCAGTACTTC
CASSFFPRGRSNEQYF
>once|TRBJ1-4|TRBV13|NA
TGTGCCAGCAGCTATCAACGGGGGGCAACTAATGAAAAACTGTTTTTT
CASSYQRGATNEKLFF
>few|TRBJ2-7|TRBV7-9|TRBD2
TGTGCCAGCAGCCCTTCCCTAGCGGGAGCCGAGCAGTACTTC
CASSPSLAGAEQYF
>NA|TRBJ2-7|TRBV4-3|NA
TGCGCCAGCAGCCTCCAGGGGGGTTACGAGCAGTACTTC
CASSLQGGYEQYF
>NA|TRBJ1-5|TRBV21-1|NA
TGTGCCAGCAGCGGACAGGGTGGTCAGCCCCAGCATTTT
CASSGQGGQPQHF
>NA|TRBJ2-7|TRBV5-1|TRBD2
TGCGCCAGCAGCTTGGCCGAACTAGCGGAGACCTACGAGCAGTACTTC
CASSLAELAETYEQYF
>NA|TRBJ1-2|TRBV29-1|TRBD1
TGCAGCGTTGCCGGGGACAGGGAAGCTGGCTACACCTTC
CSVAGDREAGYTF
>once|TRBJ2-7|TRBV5-4|TRBD2
TGTGCCAGCAGCTCCAGACTAGCGGGAGACGAGCAGTACTTC
CASSSRLAGDEQYF
>NA|TRBJ1-1|TRBV5-1|NA
TGCGCCAGCAGACTGGGGCAGCAGAACACTGAAGCTTTCTTT
CASRLGQQNTEAFF
>NA|TRBJ2-7|TRBV11-1|NA
TGTGCCAGCAGCTTTGTAGGTGGGGACTACGAGCAGTACTTC
CASSFVGGDYEQYF
>NA|TRBJ2-7|TRBV4-3|NA
TGCGCCAGCAGCCAAGGACGGACCTACGAGCAGTACTTC
CASSQGRTYEQYF
>NA|TRBJ2-3|TRBV7-8|TRBD1
TGTGCCAGCAGCGGCAGGGGGCGATTGACAGATACGCAGTATTTT
CASSGRGRLTDTQYF
>NA|TRBJ2-2|TRBV29-1|NA
TGCAGCATCCAGAGCGGCGGGGAGCTGTTTTTT
CSIQSGGELFF
>once|TRBJ2-1|TRBV2|NA
TGTGCCAGCAGTGAAGGTTTAATGGGGGGCGGGGAATACAATGAGCAGTTCTTC
CASSEGLMGGGEYNEQFF
>once|TRBJ2-5|TRBV10-1|NA
TGCGCCAGCAGTTGTGGTCAAGAGACCCAGTACTTC
CASSCGQETQYF
>NA|TRBJ2-1|TRBV7-7|NA
TGTGCCAGCAGCCAGTCGCGAGGTTCAGGAAACAATGAGCAGTTCTTC
CASSQSRGSGNNEQFF
>NA|TRBJ2-5|TRBV29-1|TRBD2
TGCAGCGTTGAAGGGTTTGGCGGGAGGGTAGAGACCCAGTACTTC
CSVEGFGGRVETQYF
>once|TRBJ2-1|TRBV10-2|NA
TGCGCCAGCATTTACCCCGATGACGGGGACAATGAGCAGTTCTTC
CASIYPDDGDNEQFF
>NA|TRBJ2-1|TRBV18|TRBD1
TGTGCCAGCTCACCGACAGGGGATGAGCAGTTCTTC
CASSPTGDEQFF
>NA|TRBJ1-2|TRBV20-1|NA
TGCAGTGCTAGAGATTGGGATGGCTACACCTTC
CSARDWDGYTF
>once|TRBJ2-2|TRBV2|TRBD2
TGTGCCAGCAGATTTTCAGCGGGAGAAACCGGGGAGCTGTTTTTT
CASRFSAGETGELFF
>NA|TRBJ1-4|TRBV9|NA
TGTGCCAGCGGGGTCGGTGGGGAAAATGAAAAACTGTTTTTT
CASGVGGENEKLFF
>once|TRBJ2-1|TRBV6-6|NA
TGTGCCAGCAGTTACAAGTGGGAGGGGGGGGAGCAGTTCTTC
CASSYKWEGGEQFF
>once|TRBJ1-2|TRBV30|TRBD1
TGTGCCTGGAGGCAGGGGGCTGACTATGGCTACACCTTC
CAWRQGADYGYTF
>once|TRBJ1-1|TRBV15|NA
TGTGCCACCAGCAGAGATCTCTGGTCGGGGGAAGGGAACACTGAAGCTTTCTTT
CATSRDLWSGEGNTEAFF
>NA|TRBJ2-1|TRBV7-3|NA
TGTGCCAGCAGCGCAACAGGGATTCCCAATGAGCAGTTCTTC
CASSATGIPNEQFF
>NA|TRBJ2-7|TRBV7-2|NA
TGTGCCAGCAGCCATCTCGACCCCATCTCCTACGAGCAGTACTTC
CASSHLDPISYEQYF
>NA|TRBJ2-5|TRBV2|NA
TGTGCCAGCAGTGAACTTGCAGGGGGGGAGACCCAGTACTTC
CASSELAGGETQYF
>once|TRBJ2-7|TRBV4-2|TRBD1
TGTGCCAGCAGCCAGGAGTTAACAGGGGGTATTTCCTACGAGCAGTACTTC
CASSQELTGGISYEQYF
>NA|TRBJ2-7|TRBV18|TRBD2
TGTGCCAGCTCACGCGTGACTAGCGGGGGACCCACCTACGAGCAGTACTTC
CASSRVTSGGPTYEQYF